Listed below are T cell receptor beta chains from one sample, sequenced in a study of lymphopenia after photon versus proton radiotherapy. Repertoires were generated with immunoSEQ multiplex PCR, while TCRdb's copy carries only in-frame clones and drops some. The data show roughly 41,000 clones, more than 75% seen once. The sample here was peripheral blood, taken from a patient treated with photon-based radiotherapy. The origin of the receptors is a man aged 45 to 65 with gastric cancer. Each CDR3 is given without its conserved first and last residue.

v_gene,j_gene,CDR3aa
TRBV5-1,TRBJ2-7,ASSLSSGAYEQY
TRBV28,TRBJ2-1,ASSQWDGGRRLSYNEQF
TRBV25-1,TRBJ2-6,ASSEWRQGKSGANVLT
TRBV7-2,TRBJ2-3,ASKPSGSTDTQY
TRBV28,TRBJ1-5,ASSSTGGNQPQH
TRBV28,TRBJ2-6,ASSFGHSGANVLT
TRBV5-1,TRBJ2-5,ASSEGTDQETQY
TRBV15,TRBJ2-1,ATSGRRETF
TRBV19,TRBJ1-5,ASSRDPWDRDQPQH
TRBV4-3,TRBJ2-6,ASSQDETSGANVLT
TRBV7-2,TRBJ2-5,ASSTIYGTQY
TRBV4-1,TRBJ2-1,ASSQGQGAINEQF
TRBV28,TRBJ1-2,ASSSQTGGYLGYT
TRBV10-1,TRBJ2-5,ASSVGQGAGETQY
TRBV9,TRBJ2-7,ASSPLGSGGYEQY
TRBV4-2,TRBJ2-1,ASSQRDGYNEQF
TRBV7-8,TRBJ1-1,ASSLEFMGRSLNTEAF
TRBV9,TRBJ1-3,ASSFAGGPGNTIY
TRBV18,TRBJ2-7,ASSPDRGSSYEQY
TRBV27,TRBJ2-1,ASSTPINNEQF
TRBV7-8,TRBJ2-7,ASSLRREGREQY
TRBV7-6,TRBJ1-4,ASSARDRAEKLF